This TCR beta chain came from a study of CD8 T cells in Susac syndrome. The authors reverse transcribed 0.5 to 1 ug RNA with random hexamers. TCRdb reprocessed the immunoSEQ multiplex PCR reads with MiXCR, giving one entry per CDR3 protein. The sample shows some 190,000 distinct CDR3 sequences, approximately 94% of them seen only once. This clonotype was seen a few times. At one end the junction does not follow the germline gene, possibly because of a read error. This clonotype was sampled from a human donor with multiple sclerosis. Sequenced sample: CD4+ T cells from PBMCs.

CDR3 DNA sequence: TGTAGTTCTCGGGCAGGCCAAGAGACCCAGTACTTC. Translated: CSSRAGQETQYF. J is TRBJ2-5 and V is TRBV29-1; D gene unclear. Per the germline V gene, CDR1 is SQVTM and CDR2 is ANQGSEA. The CDR3 consists of 12 residues.